What follows describes a single TCR beta chain. Its recognized antigen is unknown. No base quality values were provided; no much bigger clone lies one nucleotide off. TCRbeta CDR3 regions were amplified from genomic DNA using the immunoSEQ Assay, a bias-controlled multiplex PCR. The study's processing was this. Within the assay, amplification of reference gene primers was used to estimate how many nucleated cells each sample contained. Sequence reads were collapsed and filtered to measure the absolute abundance of every unique TCRbeta CDR3 rearrangement. Productive Simpson clonality was computed per sample as the square root of Simpson's diversity index over productive rearrangements. TCRdb took this table from immuneACCESS and kept in-frame rearrangements with V and J called. Such tables lack part of the clones; where checked against another copy, unresolved V genes explain under half of the gap, and the rest is unexplained. V, J and clone size were drawn from that table, and D and trimming were deduced from the DNA. Within this sample are about 400,000 clones, with 70% to 90% of them counted one time only. Of the sample, roughly 2% is held by the ten largest clones.

This sample is part of a study of blood T cell repertoires in COVID-19 (dated by TCRdb to 2018 to 2021). Regarding the study in general: The collaborator samples originated in the United States, Italy and Spain and spanned the acute and convalescent phases of COVID-19. HLA class I and class II types, where available, came from metadata supplied by the sample provider rather than from assay-based typing. A freely available public database, intended as a resource for researchers studying the immune response to SARS-CoV-2, is where the repertoires were released. The prospective study material was composed of cDNA or gDNA derived from T cells, B-cell-depleted T cells, or PBMCs. The samples were drawn from the first 160 participants of the ongoing ImmuneRACE study and from over a thousand subjects provided by 6 global collaborators. Nearly every sample came with metadata listing a de-identified subject ID, COVID-19 status, age in years and sex. Deeply sampled blood TCRbeta repertoires from subjects exposed to, actively infected with, or recovered from COVID-19 were included in the dataset.

From its cysteine to its phenylalanine, the CDR3 spans 16 amino acids. Left in the record is the CDR3 DNA by itself, 48 bases read in frame from the first base. Cut back by 5 bases and 0 bases, the V and J ends lie 13 bases apart. CDR1 KGHDR and CDR2 SFDVKD were looked up in the germline V gene. Broader findings and caveats from the paper: The amount of clinical and demographic metadata varied by source and participant and was provided uncurated.

In the prospective study, participants were about 18 to 100 years old, resided in 20 to 30 geographic areas of the United States, and were enrolled through a virtual design. In the prospective study, cohorts were assigned on the basis of participant-reported clinical history obtained from a screening survey and a study questionnaire. Mobile phlebotomists in the prospective study collected whole blood, serum and a nasopharyngeal or oropharyngeal swab from every participant. Additional blood draws and questionnaires over an approximately two-month period could optionally be provided by prospective study participants. Before DNA extraction, prospective study blood samples were shipped either frozen or at room temperature.

The chain is encoded by TRBV24-1 joined to TRBJ2-1; no D segment can be confidently identified. Material for sequencing was PBMCs or T cells enriched from blood (not recorded which). This clonotype was sampled from a woman aged 40 to 50 with acute COVID-19. The nucleotide sequence is TGTGCCACCAGTGCCTTGGAGACGGACTCCTACAATGAGCAGTTCTTC. Its protein product is CATSALETDSYNEQFF.